One and the same sample provided the 29 T cell receptor beta chains below, sequenced in a study of T cell repertoires in ileal Crohn's disease. The table came from immunoSEQ multiplex PCR; TCRdb's copy has only in-frame clones and leaves some out. The sample lists fewer than 20,000 clones, over 50% occurring once. Sequenced: ileal tissue. The source of these receptors is an adult with Crohn's disease.

The rearrangement joins TRBV6-5 to TRBJ2-1; 9 bases map to TRBD2. The J segment lost 8 bases and the V segment lost 2 bases, leaving 7 bases of the junction unmatched. The CDR3 loop spans 15 amino acids. In germline, CDR1 is MNHEY, CDR2 SVGAGI. The CDR3 reads CASSYRAGGPHEQFF. The CDR3 DNA reads as TGTGCCAGCAGTTACCGCGCGGGAGGGCCCCATGAGCAGTTCTTC.

As for this clone: Additional DNA sequences in this sample encode the identical CDR3. This chain joins TRBV18 and TRBJ2-2, with TRBD2 identical over 13 bases. This CDR3 is 17 amino acids long. The germline CDR1 and CDR2 sequences are KGHSH and LQKENI. After removal of 3 bases from V and 0 bases from J, the junction contained 1 base not matched to a gene. CDR3 bases: TGTGCCAGCTCACCCGGACTAGCGGGAGCGAACACCGGGGAGCTGTTTTTT. Its translation: CASSPGLAGANTGELFF.

This sequence joins TRBV2 and TRBJ1-1; TRBD1 matches 7 bases. This CDR3 region has 14 residues. In germline, CDR1 is SNHLY, CDR2 FYNNEI. The trim removed 6 bases at V and 0 bases at J, leaving 4 bases unmatched. CDR3 bases: TGTGCCAGCAGGAGGGGACAGATGAACACTGAAGCTTTCTTT. Protein: CASRRGQMNTEAFF.

J is TRBJ2-7 and V is TRBV6-5; TRBD2 is a possible D gene (5 bases). V lost 6 bases and J lost 4, with 7 bases in between. Germline CDR1 reads MNHEY; CDR2 reads SVGAGI. The CDR3 covers 11 residues. CDR3 DNA: TGTGCCAGCAGAGGACTGTACGAGCAGTACTTC. Translated, it gives CASRGLYEQYF.

A single count supports this clone. J is TRBJ2-1 and V is TRBV5-1, with a weak D call TRBD2 (5 bases). Germline V gene data show CDR1 as SGHRS and CDR2 as YFSETQ. This CDR3 has 16 amino acids. V was trimmed by 3 bases and J by 4 bases, leaving 17 bases between them. As DNA, the CDR3 is TGCGCCAGCAGCTCAGGACGGGGTGCAGGTTACAATGAGCAGTTCTTC. Protein product: CASSSGRGAGYNEQFF.

This clone was counted a few times. V and J are TRBV5-1 and TRBJ2-1, with a tentative D call TRBD2 (5 bases). CDR1 and CDR2 (germline): SGHRS, YFSETQ. The CDR3 spans 13 residues. V shed 5 bases and J shed 0 bases, with 6 bases lying between them. The CDR3 sequence is CASRGSSYNEQFF. The CDR3 DNA is TGCGCCAGCAGGGGGAGCTCCTACAATGAGCAGTTCTTC. Looking up the rest from reference TRBV5-1 and TRBJ2-1 gives the full variable domain: KAGVTQTPRYLIKTRGQQVTLSCSPISGHRSVSWYQQTPGQGLQFLFEYFSETQRNKGNFPGRFSGRQFSNSRSEMNVSTLELGDSALYLCASRGSSYNEQFFGPGTRLTVL.

V and J are TRBV7-9 and TRBJ2-5; TRBD2 agrees at 11 bases. The ends lost 3 bases at V and 4 bases at J; junction bases unmatched: 1. The CDR3 spans 14 residues. Germline CDR1 is SEHNR and CDR2 is FQNEAQ (reference sequence). CDR3 nucleotides: TGTGCCAGCAGCTTTACTAGCGGGGGAGAGACCCAGTACTTC. This gives the protein CASSFTSGGETQYF.

This clone was picked up a small number of times. The chain uses TRBV6-5 and TRBJ1-1, with 7 bases aligning to TRBD1. CDR3 length: 12 amino acids. CDR1 and CDR2 from the germline V gene are MNHEY and SVGAGI. V lost 6 bases to trimming and J lost 5 bases; unmatched junction nucleotides: 3. The CDR3 sequence is CASSPQGTEAFF. The DNA for the CDR3 is TGTGCCAGCAGCCCACAGGGGACTGAAGCTTTCTTT.

This clone was seen only a few times. This chain connects TRBV10-3 to TRBJ1-3; D uncertain. Germline assignment: CDR1 ENHRY and CDR2 SYGVKD. Trimming left V 2 bases short and J 0 bases short, with 14 bases between. The CDR3 spans 17 residues. For the CDR3, the DNA is TGTGCCATCAGTGAGCCTACTCGTGAATACTCTGGAAACACCATATATTTT. This translates into CAISEPTREYSGNTIYF.

The chain couples TRBV6-1 to TRBJ2-7, with 7 bases lining up with TRBD2. Trimming took 1 base from V and 11 from J; bases not matched to a gene: 5. Germline V gene data show CDR1 as MNHNS and CDR2 as SASEGT. The CDR3 is 12 residues long. CDR3 protein: CASSEVTAGEYF. The CDR3, as DNA: TGTGCCAGCAGTGAAGTAACTGCGGGGGAGTACTTC.

As concerns this clone: Other DNA sequences in the same sample also yield this CDR3. The chain recombines TRBV30 with TRBJ1-3, with 8 bases aligning to TRBD1. The CDR3 is 13 residues long. The germline V gene encodes CDR1 GTSNPN and CDR2 SVGIG (reference sequence). The J segment lost 2 bases and the V segment lost 4 bases, leaving 1 base of the junction unmatched. The CDR3: CAWKQGAGNTIYF. The CDR3 DNA follows: TGTGCCTGGAAACAGGGGGCTGGAAACACCATATATTTT. The entire variable domain, with the rest obtained from reference TRBV30 and TRBJ1-3, is as follows: SQTIHQWPATLVQPVGSPLSLECTVEGTSNPNLYWYRQAAGRGLQLLFYSVGIGQISSEVPQNLSASRPQDRQFILSSKKLLLSDSGFYLCAWKQGAGNTIYFGEGSWLTVV.

This clone was seen only a few times. The chain employs TRBV27 and TRBJ2-5; 10 bases agree with TRBD2. The CDR3 consists of 18 residues. After removal of 3 bases from V and 4 bases from J, the junction contained 14 bases not matched to a gene. Germline values: CDR1 MNHEY, CDR2 SMNVEV (reference sequence). The CDR3 region has the DNA TGTGCCAGCAGTTTGGCCACCAGCTCTAGCGGGAGTGCAGAGACCCAGTACTTC. Its translation: CASSLATSSSGSAETQYF.

As regards this clone: The junction differs from germline at one of its ends, possibly a read error. The gene calls are TRBV7-9 and TRBJ1-2; D is undetermined. CDR3 length equals 14 residues. The germline gives CDR1 SEHNR, CDR2 FQNEAQ (reference sequence). The CDR3 sequence is CASTLREGMGGYTF. The CDR3 coding sequence is TGTGCCAGCACCTTACGTGAGGGCATGGGAGGCTACACCTTC.

V usage is TRBV15 and J usage is TRBJ2-7; the match to TRBD1 covers 10 bases. J was trimmed by 7 bases and V by 4 bases; bases with no gene match: 7. CDR1 LNHNV and CDR2 YYDKDF come from the germline V gene (reference sequence). The CDR3 runs 14 residues. The CDR3 is CATSTGQGSGEQYF. The CDR3 region has the DNA TGTGCCACCAGCACGGGACAGGGGAGTGGGGAGCAGTACTTC. Full variable domain (missing parts from reference TRBV15 and TRBJ2-7): DAMVIQNPRYQVTQFGKPVTLSCSQTLNHNVMYWYQQKSSQAPKLLFHYYDKDFNNEADTPDNFQSRRPNTSFCFLDIRSPGLGDTAMYLCATSTGQGSGEQYFGPGTRLTVT.

The chain combines TRBV29-1 with TRBJ2-3; a weak D match, TRBD2 (5 bases). The length of the CDR3 is 14 residues. With 4 bases removed from V and 2 bases from J, the gap between germline ends came to 13 bases. The germline CDR1 and CDR2 sequences are SQVTM and ANQGSEA. This CDR3 is CSVGTFFVTDTQYF. In DNA form, the CDR3 reads TGCAGCGTTGGGACTTTCTTTGTCACAGATACGCAGTATTTT.

The chain is built from TRBV18 and TRBJ1-2; 8 nucleotides line up with TRBD1. V shed 6 bases and J 3 bases; nucleotides not matched to a gene: 3. This CDR3 comprises 13 residues. The V gene's germline CDR1 is KGHSH and CDR2 LQKENI. The CDR3: CASSLGQDYGYTF. DNA of the CDR3: TGTGCCAGCTCTCTGGGACAGGACTATGGCTACACCTTC.

The rearrangement joins TRBV29-1 to TRBJ2-1; D is perhaps TRBD2 (5 bases). CDR3 length: 16 amino acids. V was trimmed by 7 bases and J by 7 bases, leaving 26 bases between them. Germline values: CDR1 SQVTM, CDR2 ANQGSEA. This CDR3 is CSARAPLTGSGNEQFF. CDR3 nucleotides: TGCAGCGCGCGAGCGCCTCTAACGGGAAGTGGGAATGAGCAGTTCTTC.

This clone was seen a handful of times. The V call is TRBV7-9, the J call TRBJ2-2; 9 bases line up with TRBD1. The J segment lost 3 bases and the V segment lost 11 bases, leaving 7 bases of the junction unmatched. This CDR3 is 14 amino acids long. In germline, CDR1 is SEHNR, CDR2 FQNEAQ (reference sequence). The CDR3 nucleotides read TGTGCCTTCACCGGGACAGGGCACACCGGGGAGCTGTTTTTT. Translated, it gives CAFTGTGHTGELFF. Combining the CDR3 with reference TRBV7-9 and TRBJ2-2 gives the whole variable domain DTGVSQNPRHKITKRGQNVTFRCDPISEHNRLYWYRQTLGQGPEFLTYFQNEAQLEKSRLLSDRFSAERPKGSFSTLEIQRTEQGDSAMYLCAFTGTGHTGELFFGEGSRLTVL.

This clone was recorded only once. The V call is TRBV30, the J call TRBJ2-7, with no clear D. Germline V gene data show CDR1 as GTSNPN and CDR2 as SVGIG (reference sequence). Trimming removed 4 bases from V and 4 bases from J, with 8 bases in between. CDR3 length: 11 amino acids. CDR3 residues: CAWKATYEQYF. The CDR3 DNA reads TGTGCCTGGAAAGCTACGTACGAGCAGTACTTC.

The chain is built from TRBV6-1 and TRBJ1-4, with 7 bases that match TRBD1. The germline gives CDR1 MNHNS, CDR2 SASEGT. The CDR3 loop spans 14 amino acids. V lost 10 bases to trimming and J lost 5 bases; unmatched junction nucleotides: 10. The CDR3 nucleotides are TGTGCCACTTCCCGACAGGGTCAAAATGAAAAACTGTTTTTT. Translation: CATSRQGQNEKLFF.

The chain recombines TRBV30 with TRBJ1-5; TRBD1 matches at 7 bases. Germline loops: CDR1 GTSNPN, CDR2 SVGIG (reference sequence). The CDR3 covers 14 residues. Trimming cost V 3 bases and J 8 bases; bases outside gene matches: 10. The CDR3 bases are TGTGCCTGGAGCGACAGGGACTCAATCAAGCCCCAGCATTTT. It translates to CAWSDRDSIKPQHF.

Note on this clone: The same CDR3 can be traced to other DNA sequences in this sample. The chain combines TRBV4-3 with TRBJ1-4; D remains unclear. This CDR3 is 14 amino acids long. The V end lost 0 bases, the J end lost 6 bases, and 8 bases lay between the germline ends. Germline V gene data show CDR1 as LGHNA and CDR2 as YSLEER. CDR3 in amino acids: CASSQDRIYEKLFF. CDR3 coding DNA: TGCGCCAGCAGCCAAGACAGGATCTATGAAAAACTGTTTTTT.

Judged by abundance, this clone is medium-sized (0.01 to 0.1%). This chain connects TRBV6-1 to TRBJ2-3; maybe TRBD1 (5 bases). Per germline, CDR1 MNHNS and CDR2 SASEGT. Deletions cut 5 bases from V and 0 bases from J, with 12 bases between. The CDR3 is 15 residues long. In DNA form, the CDR3 reads TGTGCCAGCAGTTTGGACATGCCCAGCACAGATACGCAGTATTTT. As protein: CASSLDMPSTDTQYF.

The rearrangement joins TRBV28 to TRBJ2-3; 11 bases map to TRBD1. V was pared by 10 bases and J by 8 bases, with 29 bases of the junction left unmatched. Germline V CDR1 and CDR2: MDHEN, SYDVKM. CDR3 length equals 20 residues. The CDR3 DNA is TGTGCCACCCAAGGGCCGGGACAGGGGGAGGCGGGAGGGCCTGGGGGTACGCAGTATTTT. The encoded protein is CATQGPGQGEAGGPGGTQYF.

The rearrangement uses TRBV6-6 and TRBJ2-3, with D maybe TRBD2 (6 bases). The CDR3 runs to 15 residues. V was cut by 6 bases and J by 0 bases, with 13 bases left in between. CDR1 is MNHNY, CDR2 SVGAGI, per germline (reference sequence). The DNA for the CDR3 is TGTGCCAGCAGGCCGCGGGGCCCTAGCACAGATACGCAGTATTTT. This encodes CASRPRGPSTDTQYF.

This clone was seen just once. V is TRBV6-5 and J is TRBJ2-3; possibly TRBD2 for D (6 bases). Between the trimmed V and J ends, which lost 6 bases and 0 bases, there was a span of 10 bases. Germline-derived CDR1 and CDR2 are MNHEY and SVGAGI. The CDR3 contains 14 residues. CDR3 sequence: CASSHGTSTDTQYF. CDR3 bases: TGTGCCAGCAGCCACGGGACTAGCACAGATACGCAGTATTTT.

This clone was observed a few times. This chain's CDR3 is CASSLEYGDRQELFF. For the CDR3, the DNA is TGTGCCAGCAGCTTGGAATATGGGGACAGGCAGGAACTGTTTTTT. The V and J genes are TRBV7-9 and TRBJ1-4; TRBD1 matches 8 bases. Per germline, CDR1 SEHNR and CDR2 FQNEAQ (reference sequence). This CDR3 comprises 15 residues. The V and J ends lost 3 bases and 12 bases, in that order; junction bases with no gene match: 12.

This chain links TRBV7-8 with TRBJ2-3; 9 nucleotides match TRBD1. The CDR3 runs 16 residues. J was trimmed by 0 bases and V by 1 base; bases with no gene match: 2. The germline V gene encodes CDR1 SGHVS and CDR2 FQNEAQ. The CDR3 DNA follows: TGTGCCAGCAGCTTAGGACAGGGGGTGAGCACAGATACGCAGTATTTT. Amino acid sequence: CASSLGQGVSTDTQYF.

The genes are TRBV6-1 and TRBJ1-5, with D hard to call. The V end lost 5 bases, the J end lost 3 bases, and 8 bases lay between the germline ends. Germline V gives CDR1 MNHNS, CDR2 SASEGT. The CDR3 loop spans 13 amino acids. CDR3 amino acids: CASSRDYNQPQHF. CDR3 nucleotides: TGTGCCAGCAGTAGAGATTACAATCAGCCCCAGCATTTT.